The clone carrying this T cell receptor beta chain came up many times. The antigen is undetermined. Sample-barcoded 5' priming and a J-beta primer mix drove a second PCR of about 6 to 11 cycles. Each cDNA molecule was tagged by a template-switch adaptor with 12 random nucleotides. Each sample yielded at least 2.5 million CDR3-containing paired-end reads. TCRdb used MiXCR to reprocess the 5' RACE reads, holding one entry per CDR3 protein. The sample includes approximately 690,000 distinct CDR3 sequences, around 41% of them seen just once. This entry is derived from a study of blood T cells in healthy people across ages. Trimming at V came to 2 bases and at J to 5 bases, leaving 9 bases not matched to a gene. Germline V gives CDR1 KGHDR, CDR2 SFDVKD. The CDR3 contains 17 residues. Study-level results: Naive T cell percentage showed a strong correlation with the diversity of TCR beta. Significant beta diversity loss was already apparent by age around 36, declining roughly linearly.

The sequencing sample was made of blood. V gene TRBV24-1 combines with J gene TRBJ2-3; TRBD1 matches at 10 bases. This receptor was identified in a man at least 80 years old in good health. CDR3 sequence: CATSDSTPGQGRDTQYF. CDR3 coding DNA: TGTGCCACCAGTGATTCCACACCGGGACAGGGGAGAGATACGCAGTATTTT.